The rows below give T cell receptor beta chains drawn from one sample of a study of identical twins. TCRdb re-derived calls from the 5' RACE reads in MiXCR, one entry per CDR3 protein. The sample yields 550,000 to 700,000 distinct CDR3 sequences, about 20% seen once. The data were also submitted as part of a second study, on T cells expressing NK-cell markers.

Sequences were obtained from PBMCs. All receptors come from a woman aged 18-29 years in good health. CDR3s include the opening cysteine and the closing phenylalanine or tryptophan. The D gene is left open where the match is weak. Clone size appears in some rows only: once, few, many, or a class for an expanded clone.

v_call,j_call,d_call,clone_size,cdr3_aa,cdr3_nt
TRBV19,TRBJ1-1,TRBD1,NA,CASNTGGVTEAFF,TGTGCCAGTAATACAGGGGGCGTAACTGAAGCTTTCTTT
TRBV6-1,TRBJ2-7,TRBD2,NA,CASKLASGRFYEQYF,TGTGCCAGCAAGCTAGCTAGCGGGCGTTTCTACGAGCAGTACTTC
TRBV10-3,TRBJ2-2,NA,few,CAISDSLVPTGELFF,TGTGCCATCAGTGATTCTCTGGTACCCACCGGGGAGCTGTTTTTT
TRBV12-3/TRBV12-4,TRBJ2-1,NA,few,CASRARIGLGEQFF,TGTGCCAGCAGGGCTAGGATCGGCCTGGGTGAGCAGTTCTTC
TRBV5-1,TRBJ2-1,NA,once,CASSSWGGPQDEQFF,TGCGCCAGCAGCTCTTGGGGGGGGCCTCAGGATGAGCAGTTCTTC
TRBV20-1,TRBJ2-7,NA,NA,CSAKKGYDEQYF,TGCAGTGCTAAAAAGGGTTATGACGAGCAGTACTTC
TRBV29-1,TRBJ2-1,NA,NA,CSVTKNEQFF,TGCAGCGTGACCAAAAATGAGCAGTTCTTC
TRBV11-1,TRBJ2-6,NA,few,CASRPNTSGANVLTF,TGTGCCAGCAGACCGAACACCTCTGGGGCCAACGTCCTGACTTTC
TRBV6-6,TRBJ1-2,NA,few,CASSEVDSGYTF,TGTGCCAGCAGCGAAGTGGATTCGGGCTACACCTTC
TRBV7-9,TRBJ2-4,NA,few,CASSLDGAGLNIQYF,TGTGCCAGCAGCTTAGACGGGGCTGGGTTGAACATTCAGTACTTC
TRBV6-5,TRBJ2-1,TRBD2,NA,CASSTTGTSSYNEQFF,TGTGCCAGCAGTACTACCGGGACTAGCTCCTACAATGAGCAGTTCTTC
TRBV18,TRBJ2-5,NA,NA,CASSEGGSETQYF,TGTGCCAGCTCAGAAGGGGGGAGCGAGACCCAGTACTTC
TRBV20-1,TRBJ2-7,TRBD2,NA,CSARDPRLAGIYEQYF,TGCAGTGCTAGAGATCCGAGACTAGCGGGAATCTACGAGCAGTACTTC
TRBV29-1,TRBJ2-7,NA,NA,CSVTAGTTYEQYF,TGCAGCGTGACGGCAGGTACGACCTACGAGCAGTACTTC
TRBV7-9,TRBJ2-5,NA,NA,CASSLPPAGPQETQYF,TGTGCCAGCAGCTTACCCCCAGCGGGTCCGCAAGAGACCCAGTACTTC
TRBV20-1,TRBJ1-1,NA,NA,CSARDSAGSDTEAFF,TGCAGTGCTAGAGATTCGGCAGGGTCGGACACTGAAGCTTTCTTT
TRBV5-6,TRBJ2-5,NA,NA,CASSLAVRALSQETQYF,TGTGCCAGCAGCTTGGCGGTCCGGGCTTTGAGTCAAGAGACCCAGTACTTC
TRBV7-9,TRBJ2-7,NA,NA,CASSPWFVGSPYEQYF,TGTGCCAGCAGCCCGTGGTTCGTGGGCAGCCCCTACGAGCAGTACTTC
TRBV12-3/TRBV12-4,TRBJ2-3,NA,NA,CASSLLYTDTQYF,TGTGCCAGCAGTTTACTATACACAGATACGCAGTATTTT
TRBV6-5,TRBJ1-4,NA,NA,CASSSLPGREKLFF,TGTGCCAGCAGTTCCCTACCGGGGCGTGAAAAACTGTTTTTT
TRBV9,TRBJ2-3,NA,NA,CASSLLLEASTDTQYF,TGTGCCAGCAGCCTTCTTCTAGAGGCTAGCACAGATACGCAGTATTTT
TRBV20-1,TRBJ2-1,TRBD2,NA,CSARWGLAGAVNEQFF,TGCAGTGCTAGATGGGGACTAGCGGGAGCGGTGAATGAGCAGTTCTTC
TRBV20-1,TRBJ2-3,TRBD2,NA,CSASLRSGSTDTQYF,TGCAGTGCTTCGCTCCGTAGCGGGAGTACAGATACGCAGTATTTT
TRBV7-2,TRBJ1-3,NA,many,CASSPWGSSGNTIYF,TGTGCCAGCAGCCCCTGGGGCAGCTCTGGAAACACCATATATTTT
TRBV12-3/TRBV12-4,TRBJ2-1,NA,many,CASSLDRHNEQFF,TGTGCCAGCAGTTTAGACAGGCACAATGAGCAGTTCTTC
TRBV13,TRBJ2-5,NA,NA,CASSLKDRQETQYF,TGTGCCAGCAGCTTAAAGGACCGCCAAGAGACCCAGTACTTC
TRBV18,TRBJ1-3,NA,few,CASSPRADTIYF,TGTGCCAGCTCACCACGGGCGGACACCATATATTTT
TRBV9,TRBJ2-1,NA,once,CASSVVRTAAETEQFF,TGTGCCAGCAGCGTAGTAAGGACAGCGGCAGAGACTGAGCAGTTCTTC
TRBV5-1,TRBJ2-5,TRBD2,few,CASSPDGGGETQYF,TGCGCCAGCAGCCCGGACGGCGGGGGGGAGACCCAGTACTTC
TRBV7-9,TRBJ2-3,NA,once,CASSASGADTQYF,TGTGCCAGCAGCGCCTCTGGTGCAGATACGCAGTATTTT
TRBV12-3/TRBV12-4,TRBJ2-5,TRBD1,few,CASSLDRAGRTQYF,TGTGCCAGCAGCCTGGACAGGGCGGGGCGGACCCAGTACTTC
TRBV4-3,TRBJ2-1,NA,few,CASRGKGRNEQFF,TGCGCCAGTAGGGGGAAGGGTAGGAATGAGCAGTTCTTC
TRBV20-1,TRBJ1-1,NA,few,CSARAWNTEAFF,TGCAGTGCTAGAGCGTGGAACACTGAAGCTTTCTTT
TRBV29-1,TRBJ2-2,NA,NA,CSVYISGRSGELFF,TGCAGCGTTTATATATCCGGACGCTCCGGGGAGCTGTTTTTT
TRBV7-9,TRBJ1-2,TRBD1,NA,CASSLQVQGDGYTF,TGTGCCAGCAGCTTGCAGGTACAGGGGGATGGCTACACCTTC
TRBV2,TRBJ1-5,NA,NA,CASRGENQPQHF,TGTGCCAGCAGGGGGGAGAATCAGCCCCAGCATTTT
TRBV7-9,TRBJ2-2,NA,few,CASSLLRGNTGELFF,TGTGCCAGCAGCTTACTGAGGGGCAACACCGGGGAGCTGTTTTTT
TRBV20-1,TRBJ2-4,NA,NA,CSATIAKNIQYF,TGCAGTGCTACGATAGCCAAAAACATTCAGTACTTC
TRBV28,TRBJ1-2,TRBD1,NA,CASSRTGAYGYTF,TGTGCCAGCAGTCGGACAGGGGCTTATGGCTACACCTTC
TRBV5-1,TRBJ1-2,NA,NA,CASSLLGVNYGYTF,TGCGCCAGCAGCTTGTTGGGGGTGAACTATGGCTACACCTTC
TRBV12-3/TRBV12-4,TRBJ2-7,NA,few,CASSLVGTEQYF,TGTGCCAGCAGTTTAGTGGGAACCGAGCAGTACTTC
TRBV6-1,TRBJ1-2,TRBD1,NA,CATTGTANYGYTF,TGTGCCACCACCGGGACAGCTAACTATGGCTACACCTTC
TRBV6-5,TRBJ2-2,NA,NA,CASSYSRPTGELFF,TGTGCCAGCAGTTACTCCCGGCCGACCGGGGAGCTGTTTTTT